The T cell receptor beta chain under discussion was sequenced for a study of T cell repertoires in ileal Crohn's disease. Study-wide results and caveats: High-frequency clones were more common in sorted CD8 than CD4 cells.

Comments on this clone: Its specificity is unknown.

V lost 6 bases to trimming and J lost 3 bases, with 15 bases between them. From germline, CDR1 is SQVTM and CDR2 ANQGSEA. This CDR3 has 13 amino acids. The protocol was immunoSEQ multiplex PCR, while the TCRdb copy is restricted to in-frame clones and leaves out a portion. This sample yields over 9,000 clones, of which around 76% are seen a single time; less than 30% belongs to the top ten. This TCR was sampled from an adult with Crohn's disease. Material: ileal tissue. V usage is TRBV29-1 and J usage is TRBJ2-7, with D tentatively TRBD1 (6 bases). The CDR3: CSVGDRTVYEQYF. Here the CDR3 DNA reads TGCAGCGTCGGAGATAGGACAGTCTACGAGCAGTACTTC.